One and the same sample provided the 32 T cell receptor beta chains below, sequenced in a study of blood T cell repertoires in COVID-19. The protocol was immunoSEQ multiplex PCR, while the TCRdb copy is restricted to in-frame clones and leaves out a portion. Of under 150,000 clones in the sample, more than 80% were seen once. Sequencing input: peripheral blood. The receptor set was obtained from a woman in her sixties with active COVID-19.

The CDR3 region is CASVQSGTGSKQYF. In nucleotides, the CDR3 is TGTGCCAGCGTTCAATCCGGGACAGGGTCGAAGCAGTACTTC. This chain connects TRBV28 to TRBJ2-7, with TRBD1 matching 9 bases. This CDR3 spans 14 amino acids. The ends lost 8 bases at V and 8 bases at J; junction bases unmatched: 13. Germline CDR1 MDHEN, CDR2 SYDVKM.

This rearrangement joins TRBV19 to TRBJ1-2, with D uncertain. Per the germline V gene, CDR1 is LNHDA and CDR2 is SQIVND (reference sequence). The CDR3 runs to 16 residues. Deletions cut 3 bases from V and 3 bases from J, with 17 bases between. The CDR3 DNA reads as TGTGCCAGTAGTATCCCCTCCTACGGAGGGTACTATGGCTACACCTTC. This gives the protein CASSIPSYGGYYGYTF.

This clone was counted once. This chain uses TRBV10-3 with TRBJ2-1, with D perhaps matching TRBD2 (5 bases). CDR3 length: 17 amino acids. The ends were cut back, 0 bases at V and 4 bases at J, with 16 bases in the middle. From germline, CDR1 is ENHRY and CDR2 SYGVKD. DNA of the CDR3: TGTGCCATCAGTGAGTCAGTCGGCGGGTCCCTTTACAATGAGCAGTTCTTC. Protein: CAISESVGGSLYNEQFF.

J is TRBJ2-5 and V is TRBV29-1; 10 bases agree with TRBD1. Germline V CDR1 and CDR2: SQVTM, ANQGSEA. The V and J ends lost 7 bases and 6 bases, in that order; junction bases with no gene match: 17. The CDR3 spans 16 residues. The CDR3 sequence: CSERPVTGGEKKTQYF. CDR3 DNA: TGCAGCGAGAGGCCTGTGACAGGGGGCGAGAAGAAGACCCAGTACTTC.

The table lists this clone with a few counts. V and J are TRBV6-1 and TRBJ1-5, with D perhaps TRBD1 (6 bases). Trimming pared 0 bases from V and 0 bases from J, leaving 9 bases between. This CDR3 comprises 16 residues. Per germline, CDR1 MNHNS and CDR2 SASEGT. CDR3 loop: CASSEAGGGSNQPQHF. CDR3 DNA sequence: TGTGCCAGCAGTGAAGCTGGGGGCGGTAGCAATCAGCCCCAGCATTTT.

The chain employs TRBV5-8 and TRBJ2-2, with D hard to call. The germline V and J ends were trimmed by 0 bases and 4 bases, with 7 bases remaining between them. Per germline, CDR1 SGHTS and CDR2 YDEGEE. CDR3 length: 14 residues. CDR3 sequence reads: CASSLGLATGELFF. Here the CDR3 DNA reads TGTGCCAGCAGCTTGGGACTGGCCACCGGGGAGCTGTTTTTT.

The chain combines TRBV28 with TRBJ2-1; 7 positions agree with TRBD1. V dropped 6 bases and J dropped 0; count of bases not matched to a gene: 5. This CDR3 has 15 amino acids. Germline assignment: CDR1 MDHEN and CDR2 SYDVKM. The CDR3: CASRRRQGSYNEQFF. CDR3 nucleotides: TGTGCCAGCAGGCGGCGACAGGGCTCCTACAATGAGCAGTTCTTC.

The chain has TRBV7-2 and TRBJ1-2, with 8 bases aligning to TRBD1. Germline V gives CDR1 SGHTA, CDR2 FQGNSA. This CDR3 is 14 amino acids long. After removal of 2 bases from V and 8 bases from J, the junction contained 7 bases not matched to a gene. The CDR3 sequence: CASSLSGTGGGYTF. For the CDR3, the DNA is TGTGCCAGCAGCTTATCCGGGACAGGTGGGGGCTACACCTTC.

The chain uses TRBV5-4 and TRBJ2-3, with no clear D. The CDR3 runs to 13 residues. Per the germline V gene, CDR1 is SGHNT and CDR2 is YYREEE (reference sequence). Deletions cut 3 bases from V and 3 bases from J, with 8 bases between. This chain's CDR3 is CASSSPRTDTQYF. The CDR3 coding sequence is TGTGCCAGCAGCTCGCCTAGGACAGATACGCAGTATTTT.

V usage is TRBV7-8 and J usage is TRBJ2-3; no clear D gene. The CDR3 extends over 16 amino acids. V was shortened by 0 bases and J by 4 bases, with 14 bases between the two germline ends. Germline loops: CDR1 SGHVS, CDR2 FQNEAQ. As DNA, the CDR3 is TGTGCCAGCAGCTTAGCAGCGCCTTTAGTCTCAGATACGCAGTATTTT. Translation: CASSLAAPLVSDTQYF.

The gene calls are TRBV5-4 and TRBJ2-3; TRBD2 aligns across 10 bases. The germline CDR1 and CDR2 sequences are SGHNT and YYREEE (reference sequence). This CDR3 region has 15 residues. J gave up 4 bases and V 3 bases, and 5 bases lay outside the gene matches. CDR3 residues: CASSSGLAFSDTQYF. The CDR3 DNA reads TGTGCCAGCAGCTCGGGACTAGCGTTTTCAGATACGCAGTATTTT.

The CDR3 protein is CASTPGGDRVNGYTF. The CDR3, as DNA: TGTGCCAGCACCCCCGGGGGCGACAGGGTTAATGGCTACACCTTC. The chain combines TRBV28 with TRBJ1-2; TRBD1 matches at 7 bases. Trimming cost V 7 bases and J 6 bases; bases outside gene matches: 14. From germline, CDR1 is MDHEN and CDR2 SYDVKM. This CDR3 spans 15 amino acids.

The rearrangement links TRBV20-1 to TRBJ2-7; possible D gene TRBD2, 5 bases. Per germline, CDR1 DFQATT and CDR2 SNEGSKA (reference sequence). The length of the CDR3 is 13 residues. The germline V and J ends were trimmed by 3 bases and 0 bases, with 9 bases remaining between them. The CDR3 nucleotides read TGCAGTGCTAGTGGCGGGCTCTCCTACGAGCAGTACTTC. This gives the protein CSASGGLSYEQYF.

The CDR3, as DNA: TGTGCCAGCAGCAGGCAGGGAGGCTCCTACGAGCAGTACTTC. As protein: CASSRQGGSYEQYF. The chain uses TRBV9 and TRBJ2-7; maybe TRBD2 (6 bases). Germline lookup yields CDR1 SGDLS and CDR2 YYNGEE. This CDR3 is built from 14 residues. Trimming took 4 bases from V and 0 from J, leaving 11 bases between them.

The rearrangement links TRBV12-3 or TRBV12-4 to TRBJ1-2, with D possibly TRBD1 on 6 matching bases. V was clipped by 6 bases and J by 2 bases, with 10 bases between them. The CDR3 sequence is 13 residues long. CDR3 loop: CASSRDRNYGYTF. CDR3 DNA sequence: TGTGCCAGCAGCCGCGACAGGAACTATGGCTACACCTTC.

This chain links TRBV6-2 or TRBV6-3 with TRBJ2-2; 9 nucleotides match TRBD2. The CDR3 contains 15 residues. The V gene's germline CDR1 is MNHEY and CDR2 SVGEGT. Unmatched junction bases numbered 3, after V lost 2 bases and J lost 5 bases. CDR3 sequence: CASSYRSGRTGELFF. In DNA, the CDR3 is TGTGCCAGCAGTTACCGTAGCGGGAGAACCGGGGAGCTGTTTTTT.

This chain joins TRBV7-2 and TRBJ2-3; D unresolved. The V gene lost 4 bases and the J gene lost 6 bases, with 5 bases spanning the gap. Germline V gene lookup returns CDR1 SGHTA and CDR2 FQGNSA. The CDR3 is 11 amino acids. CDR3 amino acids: CASSYRDTQYF. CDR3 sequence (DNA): TGTGCCAGCAGCTATCGGGATACGCAGTATTTT. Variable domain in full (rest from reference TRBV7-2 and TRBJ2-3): GAGVSQSPSNKVTEKGKDVELRCDPISGHTALYWYRQSLGQGLEFLIYFQGNSAPDKSGLPSDRFSAERTGGSVSTLTIQRTQQEDSAVYLCASSYRDTQYFGPGTRLTVL.

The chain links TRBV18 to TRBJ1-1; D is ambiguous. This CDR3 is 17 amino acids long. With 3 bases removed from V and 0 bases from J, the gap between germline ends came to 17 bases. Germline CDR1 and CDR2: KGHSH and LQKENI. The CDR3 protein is CASSPNAHSGMNTEAFF. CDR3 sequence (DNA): TGTGCCAGCTCACCCAACGCCCACAGCGGTATGAACACTGAAGCTTTCTTT. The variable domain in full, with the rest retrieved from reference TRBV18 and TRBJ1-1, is NAGVMQNPRHLVRRRGQEARLRCSPMKGHSHVYWYRQLPEEGLKFMVYLQKENIIDESGMPKERFSAEFPKEGPSILRIQQVVRGDSAAYFCASSPNAHSGMNTEAFFGQGTRLTVV.

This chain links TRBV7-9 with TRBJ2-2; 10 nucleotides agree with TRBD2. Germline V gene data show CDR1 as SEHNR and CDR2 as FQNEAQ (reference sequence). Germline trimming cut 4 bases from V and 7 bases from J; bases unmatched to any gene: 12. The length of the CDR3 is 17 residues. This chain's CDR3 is CASSYSGTSVPYGELFF. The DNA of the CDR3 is TGTGCCAGCAGCTACTCAGGGACTAGCGTTCCCTACGGGGAGCTGTTTTTT.

The CDR3 loop reads CASSQYGQGGGYTF. The DNA for the CDR3 is TGTGCCAGCAGCCAATACGGACAGGGGGGAGGCTACACCTTC. The J gene is TRBJ1-2, the V gene TRBV7-2; 10 nucleotides align to TRBD1. The CDR3 runs to 14 residues. J lost 8 bases, V lost 5 bases, and 8 bases had no gene match. The V gene's germline CDR1 is SGHTA and CDR2 FQGNSA.

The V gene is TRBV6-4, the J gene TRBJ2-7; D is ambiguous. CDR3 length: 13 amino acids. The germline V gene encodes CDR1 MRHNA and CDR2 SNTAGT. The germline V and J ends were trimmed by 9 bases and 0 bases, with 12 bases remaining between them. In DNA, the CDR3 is TGTGCCAGGCCGGTGGGCAGCTCCTACGAGCAGTACTTC. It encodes CARPVGSSYEQYF.

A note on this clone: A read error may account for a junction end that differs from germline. CDR3 bases: TGTGCGAGTAGGGAGACTAGTGGCACCGGGGAGCTGTTTTTT. Amino acids: CASRETSGTGELFF. V gene TRBV19 combines with J gene TRBJ2-2, with TRBD2 as a possible D gene (6 bases). The CDR3 is 14 amino acids. Germline V gene data show CDR1 as LNHDA and CDR2 as SQIVND (reference sequence).

CDR3 amino acids: CASAGRALPLHF. CDR3 sequence (DNA): TGTGCCAGCGCCGGGAGGGCGCTACCCCTCCACTTT. This chain joins TRBV12-3 or TRBV12-4 and TRBJ1-6; D call uncertain. Trimming removed 8 bases at V and 12 bases at J, with 14 bases between. The length of the CDR3 is 12 residues.

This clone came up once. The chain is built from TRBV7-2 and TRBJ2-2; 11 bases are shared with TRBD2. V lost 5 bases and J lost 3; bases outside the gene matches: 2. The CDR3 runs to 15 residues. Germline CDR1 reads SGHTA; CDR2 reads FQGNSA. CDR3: CASSPGLADTGELFF. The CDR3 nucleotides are TGTGCCAGCAGCCCGGGACTAGCGGACACCGGGGAGCTGTTTTTT.

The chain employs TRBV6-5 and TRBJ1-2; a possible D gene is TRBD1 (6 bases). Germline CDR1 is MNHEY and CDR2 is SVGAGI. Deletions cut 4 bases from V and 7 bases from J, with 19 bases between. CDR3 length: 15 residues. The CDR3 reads CASSSSGARGSGYTF. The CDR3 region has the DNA TGTGCCAGCAGTTCCTCAGGGGCCCGGGGGAGTGGCTACACCTTC.

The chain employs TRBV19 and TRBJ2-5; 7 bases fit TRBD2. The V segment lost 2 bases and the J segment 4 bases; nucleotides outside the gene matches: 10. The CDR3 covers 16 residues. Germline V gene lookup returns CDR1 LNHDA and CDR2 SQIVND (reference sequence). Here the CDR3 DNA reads TGTGCCAGTAGTATATGGAGTGGGGAGGGAGGAGAGACCCAGTACTTC. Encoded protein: CASSIWSGEGGETQYF.

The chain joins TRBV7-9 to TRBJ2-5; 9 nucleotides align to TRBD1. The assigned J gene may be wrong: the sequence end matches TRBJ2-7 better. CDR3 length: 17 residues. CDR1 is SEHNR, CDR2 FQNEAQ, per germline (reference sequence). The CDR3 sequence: CASSPGTGKGVSYEQYF. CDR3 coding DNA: TGTGCCAGCAGCCCCGGGACAGGGAAGGGAGTGAGCTACGAGCAGTACTTC.

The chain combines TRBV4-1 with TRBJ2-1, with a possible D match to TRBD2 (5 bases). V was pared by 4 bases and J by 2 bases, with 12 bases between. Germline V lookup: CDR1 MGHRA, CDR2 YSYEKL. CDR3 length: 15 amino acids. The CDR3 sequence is CASSPSGGTYNEQFF. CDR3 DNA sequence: TGCGCCAGCAGCCCATCTGGAGGCACCTACAATGAGCAGTTCTTC.

The CDR3 loop is CASSLVGTGVGGTEAFF. DNA of the CDR3: TGTGCCAGCAGCTTAGTCGGGACAGGGGTAGGGGGTACTGAAGCTTTCTTT. The chain employs TRBV11-2 and TRBJ1-1; 10 bases match TRBD1. J lost 5 bases, V lost 1 base, and 10 bases had no gene match. The CDR3 sequence is 17 residues long. From germline, CDR1 is SGHAT and CDR2 FQNNGV.

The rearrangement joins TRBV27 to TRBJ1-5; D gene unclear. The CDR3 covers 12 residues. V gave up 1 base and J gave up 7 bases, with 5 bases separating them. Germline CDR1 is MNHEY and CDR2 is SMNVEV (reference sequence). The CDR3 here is CASSLLSQPQHF. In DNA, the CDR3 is TGTGCCAGCAGTTTATTGTCACAGCCCCAGCATTTT.

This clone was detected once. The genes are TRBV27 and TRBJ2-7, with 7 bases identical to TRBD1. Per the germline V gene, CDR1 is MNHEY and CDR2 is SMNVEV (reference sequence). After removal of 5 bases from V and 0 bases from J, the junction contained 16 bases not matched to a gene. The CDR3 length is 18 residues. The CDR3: CASSPAPYRGKSSYEQYF. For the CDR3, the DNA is TGTGCCAGCAGTCCGGCCCCTTACAGGGGCAAGAGCTCCTACGAGCAGTACTTC.

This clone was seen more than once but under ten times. For the CDR3, the DNA is TGTGCCAGCAGACTAGGACAGTATAGCAATCAGCCCCAGCATTTT. It codes for CASRLGQYSNQPQHF. The gene calls are TRBV6-5 and TRBJ1-5; D possibly corresponds to TRBD1 (6 bases). Looked up from germline, CDR1 is MNHEY and CDR2 is SVGAGI. The CDR3 spans 15 residues. V was trimmed by 6 bases and J by 0 bases, leaving 12 bases between them.